Here is one T cell receptor (beta chain) with its context. Its antigen is still unknown. V gave up 3 bases and J gave up 4 bases, with 14 bases separating them. This CDR3 spans 15 amino acids. Germline lookup yields CDR1 SGDLS and CDR2 YYNGEE. The sample belongs to a study of cytomegalovirus exposure and HLA in healthy donors. General study results and limits: Cytomegalovirus association was assigned to 150 to 200 TCR beta chains.

Data came from immunoSEQ multiplex PCR; TCRdb stores just in-frame clones and leaves some out. The repertoire holds about 150,000 clones, with 86% as singletons. The clonotype comes from a human donor in good health. The sample taken for sequencing was PBMCs. The chain recombines TRBV9 with TRBJ2-1; the D gene is possibly TRBD2 (5 bases). As DNA, the CDR3 is TGTGCCAGCAGCGGAATGGCATCGGGGTACAATGAGCAGTTCTTC. Its translation: CASSGMASGYNEQFF.